These 3 T cell receptor beta chains came from one sample sequenced in a study of OX40 agonist ivuxolimab in advanced cancers. TCRdb keeps only in-frame clones here, not all; method: immunoSEQ multiplex PCR. Among approximately 70,000 clones listed, around 90% were seen once. The sample was CD4+ or CD8+ T cells sorted from blood, taken in a trial of the OX40 agonist ivuxolimab. Every receptor here comes from an adult with an advanced solid tumor such as melanoma, head and neck, liver or kidney cancer.

This clone was detected only a few times. This chain joins TRBV18 and TRBJ2-3; the D gene is possibly TRBD1 (6 bases). The CDR3 has 17 residues. Trimming left V 3 bases short and J 2 bases short, with 18 bases between. Germline CDR1 is KGHSH and CDR2 is LQKENI. DNA of the CDR3: TGTGCCAGCTCACCCAGGGCTATGGGGACACACACAGATACGCAGTATTTT. Its protein product is CASSPRAMGTHTDTQYF.

J is TRBJ2-1 and V is TRBV14; D not certain. This CDR3 contains 15 residues. V lost 2 bases and J 9 bases, leaving 17 bases between the germline ends. CDR1 is SGHDN and CDR2 is FVKESK in the germline V gene. The CDR3 region is CASSQLDAWVGEQFF. The CDR3 DNA reads TGTGCCAGCAGCCAACTAGATGCTTGGGTGGGTGAGCAGTTCTTC.

In this sample, this clone turned up a few times. This sequence joins TRBV30 and TRBJ2-1; 11 bases agree with TRBD2. With V trimmed by 0 bases and J by 9 bases, 4 bases remained unmatched. CDR3 length: 14 amino acids. Germline lookup yields CDR1 GTSNPN and CDR2 SVGIG (reference sequence). In nucleotides, the CDR3 is TGTGCCTGGAGTGTCTTACTAGCGGGAGTTGAGCAGTTCTTC. The encoded protein is CAWSVLLAGVEQFF.